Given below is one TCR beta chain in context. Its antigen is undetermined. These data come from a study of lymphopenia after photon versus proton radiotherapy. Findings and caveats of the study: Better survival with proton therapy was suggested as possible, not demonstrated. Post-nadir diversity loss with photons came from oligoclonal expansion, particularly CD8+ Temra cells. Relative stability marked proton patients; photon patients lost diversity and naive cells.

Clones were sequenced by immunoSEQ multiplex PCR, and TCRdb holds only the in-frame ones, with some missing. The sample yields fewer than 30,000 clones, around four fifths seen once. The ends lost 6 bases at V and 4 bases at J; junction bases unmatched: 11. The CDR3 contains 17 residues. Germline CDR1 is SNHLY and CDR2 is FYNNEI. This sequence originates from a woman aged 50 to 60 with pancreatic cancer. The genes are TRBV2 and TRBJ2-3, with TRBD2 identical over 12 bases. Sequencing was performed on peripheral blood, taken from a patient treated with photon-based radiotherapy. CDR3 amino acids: CASSPRLAGDFSDTQYF. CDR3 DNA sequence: TGTGCCAGCAGCCCCAGACTAGCGGGAGACTTCTCAGATACGCAGTATTTT.